A selection of T cell receptor beta chains follows, all from one sample in a study of cytomegalovirus exposure and HLA in healthy donors. Here immunoSEQ multiplex PCR was the method, and the copy in TCRdb shows in-frame clones only, minus some. The repertoire holds 150,000 to 200,000 clones, 75% to 85% seen once, with approximately 2.2% in the top ten. Sequenced material: PBMCs. The receptors were gathered from a woman aged 45-65 years in good health and CMV-seronegative. Each CDR3 is given without its conserved first and last residue. The D gene is left open where the match is weak.

V gene,D gene,CDR3 protein
TRBV29-1,NA,SVEGTAEGFGEQF
TRBV4-1,NA,ASSQEGRGGPRDTEAF
TRBV28,NA,ASSQAGAYEQY
TRBV27,TRBD1,ASSLGDRGQETQY
TRBV2,NA,ASSEYYEQY
TRBV28,TRBD2,ASSPPGGSKTSGRGQQF
TRBV7-9,NA,ASSPDGGVTYEQY
TRBV5-1,NA,ASSLGPNQETQY
TRBV5-1,TRBD2,ASSFFGTSGNRNTGELF
TRBV18,NA,ASSKGGHSNQPQH
TRBV11-1,TRBD1,ASSLGRTGPLNTEAF
TRBV4-1,NA,ASSQGHGELF
TRBV28,NA,ASSSFGFQETQY
TRBV6-5,TRBD2,ASSSSGSGWETQY
TRBV5-1,NA,ASSPGRGKNTGELF
TRBV6-6,TRBD1,ASSPAGTAGGDTQY
TRBV5-1,TRBD2,ASSPYGPSGANEQF
TRBV27,NA,ASSVQGYEQY
TRBV5-1,NA,ASSLVVAGDEQF
TRBV4-1,NA,ASSQGLTLSGEQY
TRBV6-4,TRBD2,ASSETSGSSDTQY
TRBV19,TRBD1,ASTPDRGTEAF
TRBV6-1,NA,ASRIDPQATGELF
TRBV5-4,TRBD2,ASSLGLASYEQY
TRBV6-1,NA,ASSATRETEQF
TRBV28,TRBD1,ASSLSDRGDYEQY
TRBV9,NA,ASSVEGGGKDEQF
TRBV5-4,NA,ASSLVGDYSYNSPLH
TRBV7-8,TRBD1,ASSSTGQGFGYT
TRBV18,NA,ASSPLQEPNTGELF
TRBV7-2,TRBD1,ASSLVVTGGIEQY
TRBV15,NA,ATSRPGGTYEQY